This T cell receptor (beta chain) stems from a study of T cells expressing NK-cell markers. CDR3 length: 16 residues. 5'RACE template switching with UMIs produced the TCR beta cDNA. TCRdb reprocessed the 5' RACE reads, keeping one entry per CDR3 protein, no DNA. The sample's table shows approximately 170,000 distinct CDR3 sequences. This clonotype was obtained from a man aged 18-70 years in good health. Sequencing input: blood T cells: a sorted CD56 or NKG2C T cell subset, CD4+ or CD8+ T cells, or bulk PBMC T cells (not recorded which). V and J are TRBV12-3 or TRBV12-4 and TRBJ2-7; the D gene TCRdb calls, TRBD2, cannot be checked with no DNA. The CDR3 protein is CASSPRLAGGSYEQYF.